Listed below are T cell receptor beta chains from one sample, sequenced in a study of Tregs in tolerant kidney transplant recipients. Data came from immunoSEQ multiplex PCR; TCRdb stores just in-frame clones and leaves some out. The sample includes roughly 86,000 clones, approximately 93% of them seen just once. Sample: CD4+ T cells from blood (PBMCs), taken 12 months after the transplant. The origin of the receptors is a human patient who received a combined kidney and bone marrow transplant. Some T cells may arise from the graft donor. Both conserved end residues are part of each CDR3. Each record gives: D gene, clone size, V gene, J gene, CDR3 DNA, CDR3 protein. D genes are given only for firm matches. A row's size may be missing; if present it is once, few, many or a size class.

TRBD2	NA	TRBV7-9	TRBJ2-7	TGTGCCAGCAGCTTGACTAGCGGTTACTTGAGCGAGCAGTACTTC	CASSLTSGYLSEQYF
TRBD1	NA	TRBV28	TRBJ2-7	TGTGCCAGCATGCCAGGGGGCTTCTACGAGCAGTACTTC	CASMPGGFYEQYF
TRBD1	NA	TRBV18	TRBJ2-4	TGTGCCAGCTCACTTTGGACAGGGAAAAACATTCAGTACTTC	CASSLWTGKNIQYF
TRBD2	NA	TRBV5-1	TRBJ2-2	TGCTGCCCGGAAGCGGGGCAGGGCGGGGAGCTGTTTTTT	CCPEAGQGGELFF
NA	NA	TRBV29-1	TRBJ2-7	TGCAGCGTTTTGAGGGCAACCTCCTACGAGCAGTACTTC	CSVLRATSYEQYF
NA	NA	TRBV28	TRBJ1-1	TGTGCCAGCAGTTTGCGGACCGGGAGCCAAAACACTGAAGCTTTCTTT	CASSLRTGSQNTEAFF
TRBD1	NA	TRBV28	TRBJ1-5	TGTGCCAGCACCCTCGGTCGACAGGGAAGCAATCAGCCCCAGCATTTT	CASTLGRQGSNQPQHF
NA	NA	TRBV30	TRBJ2-5	TGTGCCTGGAGTGCTGGGCAGGGGCTGGAGACCCAGTACTTC	CAWSAGQGLETQYF
TRBD1	NA	TRBV6-5	TRBJ1-1	TGTGCCAGCAGCCGGCCAGGGGGAAGCTACACTGAAGCTTTCTTT	CASSRPGGSYTEAFF
NA	NA	TRBV25-1	TRBJ2-7	TGTGCCAGCAGTGAGCCAGGTATCCACGAGCAGTACTTC	CASSEPGIHEQYF
TRBD1	NA	TRBV2	TRBJ1-6	TGTGCCAGCAGCGACAGGGGGAAAACATCTAATTCCCCCCTCCACTTT	CASSDRGKTSNSPLHF
TRBD1	NA	TRBV28	TRBJ1-6	TGTGCCAGCAGTTCCAGGACAGGCCCAGGATCACCCCTCCACTTT	CASSSRTGPGSPLHF
TRBD1	NA	TRBV15	TRBJ1-3	TGTGCCACCAGCAGGGACAGGGGGGATGGAAACACCATATATTTT	CATSRDRGDGNTIYF
NA	NA	TRBV18	TRBJ2-6	TGTGCCAGCTCAAAGGAAGGTTGGAGGGGCTCCTCTGGGGCCAACGTCCTGACTTTC	CASSKEGWRGSSGANVLTF
TRBD2	NA	TRBV29-1	TRBJ2-5	TGCAGCGCCGGGACTAGCGGGAGGCCAGAGACCCAGTACTTC	CSAGTSGRPETQYF
NA	once	TRBV19	TRBJ2-1	TGTGCCAGTAGTCTCTACAGGTTAGACAATGAGCAGTTCTTC	CASSLYRLDNEQFF
NA	NA	TRBV4-2	TRBJ2-7	TGTGCCAGCAGCCGTAGGGAGGCAGAGAAGAACTACGAGCAGTACTTC	CASSRREAEKNYEQYF
NA	once	TRBV13	TRBJ1-3	TGTGCCAGCAGCTTAAAGGGCGGGATAATCGGAAACACCATATATTTT	CASSLKGGIIGNTIYF
NA	NA	TRBV7-3	TRBJ2-3	TGTGCCAGCAGCCCCCAGCGGAGAGGTACGCAGTATTTT	CASSPQRRGTQYF
TRBD2	NA	TRBV30	TRBJ2-7	TGTGCCTGGAGACTAGCGGGAGGACGTTACGAGCAGTACTTC	CAWRLAGGRYEQYF
TRBD2	NA	TRBV10-3	TRBJ2-3	TGTGCCATCAGGCTAGCGGGGGAGACAGATACGCAGTATTTT	CAIRLAGETDTQYF
NA	NA	TRBV6-4	TRBJ2-3	TGTGCCAGCAGTAAGGACTATGCGGTGTCAGATACGCAGTATTTT	CASSKDYAVSDTQYF
TRBD1	NA	TRBV4-3	TRBJ2-3	TGCGCCAGCAGCCAAGAATTAGGGGGCTATACAGATACGCAGTATTTT	CASSQELGGYTDTQYF
NA	once	TRBV9	TRBJ1-2	TGTGCCAGCAGCCCCTTATTATCCCTAAACTATGGCTACACCTTC	CASSPLLSLNYGYTF
TRBD2	NA	TRBV7-8	TRBJ2-5	TGTGCCAGCAGCAAGACTAGCGGGAGGTTCCAAGAGACCCAGTACTTC	CASSKTSGRFQETQYF
NA	NA	TRBV5-4	TRBJ1-6	TGTGCCAGCAGCTTGGGACAGCAGAATTCACCCCTCCACTTT	CASSLGQQNSPLHF
TRBD1	once	TRBV11-3	TRBJ1-1	TGTGCCAGCAGCTTAGGACAGGGGCGAACCTCTGAAGCTTTCTTT	CASSLGQGRTSEAFF
TRBD2	once	TRBV7-2	TRBJ2-7	TGTGCCAGCAGCCCCATCTGGGGGGGAACCTACGAGCAGTACTTC	CASSPIWGGTYEQYF
NA	NA	TRBV5-1	TRBJ1-1	TGCGCCAGCAGCTTGGACGGAACAGGGAACACTGAAGCTTTCTTT	CASSLDGTGNTEAFF
NA	once	TRBV19	TRBJ2-7	TGTGCCAGTAGTATTATGAGCTTCTCCTACGAGCAGTACTTC	CASSIMSFSYEQYF
NA	NA	TRBV6-5	TRBJ1-1	TGTGCCAGCAGCCCCGACAGATTGAACACTGAAGCTTTCTTT	CASSPDRLNTEAFF
NA	NA	TRBV5-1	TRBJ2-1	TGCGCCAGCAGCGGTACTAGCTACAATGAGCAGTTCTTC	CASSGTSYNEQFF
NA	NA	TRBV6-5	TRBJ1-2	TGTGCCAGCAGCCCGACGCGATGGGGCGACTATGGCTACACCTTC	CASSPTRWGDYGYTF
NA	NA	TRBV5-8	TRBJ2-7	TGTGCCAGCAGCTTGGTGAGGCAGCATGGATACGGGTCCTACGAGCAGTACTTC	CASSLVRQHGYGSYEQYF
TRBD2	NA	TRBV27	TRBJ2-1	TGTGCCAGCAGTTTCGGCTTAGCGGGGCTCTCCTACAATGAGCAGTTCTTC	CASSFGLAGLSYNEQFF
TRBD1	NA	TRBV25-1	TRBJ1-4	TGTGCCAGCAGTGAATGGAGGACAGGGGGCTGGGGCGAAAAACTGTTTTTT	CASSEWRTGGWGEKLFF
TRBD1	NA	TRBV13	TRBJ1-5	TGTGCCAGCAGCTTATCAGGACAGGATGGTCAGCCCCAGCATTTT	CASSLSGQDGQPQHF
NA	NA	TRBV6-5	TRBJ2-3	TGTGCCAGCAGTTACTCGACAGCAGATACGCAGTATTTT	CASSYSTADTQYF
NA	NA	TRBV4-2	TRBJ2-3	TGTGCCAGCAGCCTAACAGGGCCATCTAGCACAGATACGCAGTATTTT	CASSLTGPSSTDTQYF
NA	NA	TRBV19	TRBJ1-2	TGTGCCAGTAGTATACGAGACACCTATGGCTACACCTTC	CASSIRDTYGYTF
TRBD2	NA	TRBV4-1	TRBJ2-5	TGCGCCAGCAGCCAAGGACTAGCGGGAGAGCTGGAGACCCAGTACTTC	CASSQGLAGELETQYF
TRBD2	NA	TRBV28	TRBJ2-7	TGTGCCAGCAGAAGACTAGCGGGAGTCTACGAGCAGTACTTC	CASRRLAGVYEQYF
NA	once	TRBV12-5	TRBJ2-2	TGTGCTAGTGGTTTGGTACTGAGGAGAACCGGGGAGCTGTTTTTT	CASGLVLRRTGELFF
NA	NA	TRBV5-8	TRBJ1-2	TGCGCCAGCAGCTTGTGGCCAACACAGGGCTATGGCTACACCTTC	CASSLWPTQGYGYTF
TRBD1	NA	TRBV4-2	TRBJ1-3	TGTGCCAGCAGAACAGGGGTTTGGGGAAACACCATATATTTT	CASRTGVWGNTIYF
NA	NA	TRBV9	TRBJ2-1	TGTGCCAGCAGCGTAGGTCTTTCAGTCAGGAGCGGGTTATCCTACAATGAGCAGTTCTTC	CASSVGLSVRSGLSYNEQFF
TRBD2	NA	TRBV5-4	TRBJ2-3	TGTGCCAGCAGCGCAAAGGGACTAGCGGGAGGGCCGGATACGCAGTATTTT	CASSAKGLAGGPDTQYF
TRBD1	NA	TRBV11-2	TRBJ2-7	TGTGCCAGCAGCTTCGGGACAGCCTACGAGCAGTACTTC	CASSFGTAYEQYF
NA	NA	TRBV30	TRBJ1-4	TGTGCCTGGAGAAAGGGGCCTAATGAAAAACTGTTTTTT	CAWRKGPNEKLFF
NA	NA	TRBV4-3	TRBJ1-1	TGCGCCAGCAGCGACAATAGGAACACTGAAGCTTTCTTT	CASSDNRNTEAFF
TRBD2	NA	TRBV5-1	TRBJ2-1	TGCGCCAGCAGCTTGGAGTCCGGAGCGGGAGTCTCCCATGAGCAGTTCTTC	CASSLESGAGVSHEQFF
TRBD2	NA	TRBV19	TRBJ2-7	TGTGCCAGTAGCCCTAGCGGGGTTCGGTACGAGCAGTACTTC	CASSPSGVRYEQYF
NA	NA	TRBV11-2	TRBJ2-1	TGTGCCAGCAGCTTAGTTTTCGCCGGTAATGAGCAGTTCTTC	CASSLVFAGNEQFF
NA	NA	TRBV14	TRBJ2-7	TGTGCCAGCAGCCAATACAGATCTACGAGCGAGCAGTACTTC	CASSQYRSTSEQYF
NA	NA	TRBV2	TRBJ1-6	TGTGCCAGCAGTGAGGTGGGGCGAAGGCGGTCACCCCTCCACTTT	CASSEVGRRRSPLHF